These 3 T cell receptor beta chains were all obtained from the same sample, sequenced in a study of post-analysis software for immune sequencing data. Points from the study as a whole: Patients had higher frequencies than controls of a handful of TRBV segments, including TRBV5-6, TRBV5-1 and TRBV20-1.

cDNA libraries for TCR beta contained unique molecular identifiers. TCRdb reprocessed the PCR reads via MiXCR and lists one record per CDR3 protein. The sample lists a few hundred thousand distinct CDR3 sequences; approximately 34% were seen once. No cognate antigen is known for these TCRs. Material for sequencing was blood. The receptors were sampled from a girl aged 2 to 17 with multiple sclerosis.

This clonotype showed up many times. This rearrangement joins TRBV5-8 to TRBJ2-7; 8 bases are a match to TRBD1. Germline V gives CDR1 SGHTS, CDR2 YDEGEE. The CDR3 contains 15 residues. Unmatched junction bases numbered 11, after V lost 4 bases and J lost 5 bases. CDR3 sequence: CASSIGGQGSNEQYF. CDR3 DNA sequence: TGTGCCAGCAGCATCGGAGGACAGGGTAGCAACGAGCAGTACTTC.

For this clonotype: One end of the junction does not line up with germline, which may come from a read error. The chain combines TRBV29-1 with TRBJ2-1; 8 positions match TRBD2. CDR3 length: 14 amino acids. Germline lookup yields CDR1 SQVTM and CDR2 ANQGSEA. This CDR3 is CSVELAGSYSEQFF. The CDR3 DNA reads as TGCAGCGTTGAATTAGCGGGGAGTTACAGTGAGCAGTTCTTC.

V usage is TRBV7-9 and J usage is TRBJ1-4; 11 bases fit TRBD1. CDR1 is SEHNR, CDR2 FQNEAQ, per germline (reference sequence). With 5 bases clipped from V and 2 bases from J, the junction kept 4 bases outside the gene matches. The CDR3 sequence is 16 residues long. The CDR3: CASSPGQGVTNEKLFF. CDR3 bases: TGTGCCAGCAGCCCGGGACAGGGGGTGACTAATGAAAAACTGTTTTTT.